The clone carrying this T cell receptor (beta chain) was seen more than once but under ten times. The antigen remains undetermined. Documented time point: newly diagnosed GD, antithyroid drugs for less than 3 months. PBMC RNA served as the TCR library source. Germline values: CDR1 SGDLS, CDR2 YYNGEE. The CDR3 is 16 amino acids. The V gene lost 3 bases and the J gene lost 2 bases, with 14 bases spanning the gap. These data originate in a study of regulatory T cells in long-lasting Graves disease. The study, taken as a whole, reports: TRBV28, TRBJ1-2 and TRBJ2-5 were segments that persistent disease favored.

CDR3 regions were amplified by Arm-PCR using iRepertoire HTBI primers to build TCR beta libraries. TCRdb reprocessed the multiplex PCR reads via MiXCR and lists one record per CDR3 protein. The sample lists 350,000 to 500,000 distinct CDR3 sequences; about 16% were seen once. The same sample was also studied in work on T cells in Graves' hyperthyroidism and ophthalmopathy.

Sequencing was performed on peripheral blood mononuclear cells (PBMCs), taken at new diagnosis, from a patient treated with antithyroid drugs. This clonotype was obtained from a woman aged 30 to 39 with Graves disease. This chain uses TRBV9 with TRBJ2-2; D ambiguous. The CDR3, as DNA: TGTGCCAGCAGCGGAGACGGGCTAGTTAACACCGGGGAGCTGTTTTTT. It codes for CASSGDGLVNTGELFF.